What follows describes a single T cell receptor beta chain. The entry originates in a study of molecular identifiers for immune sequencing clone quantification. Preparation of the bulk TCR libraries relied on previously described methods and listed TCR primers. MiXCR was run by TCRdb on the PCR reads, yielding one entry per CDR3 protein. The data hold around 470,000 distinct CDR3 sequences, with about a quarter observed a single time. The sample was naive CD8+ T cells from blood, with Jurkat cell RNA spiked in. Sample subset: FACS-sorted CD8+CD4-CCR7+CD45RA+ naive T cells. The TCR was taken from a human donor in good health. Some libraries in this study had Jurkat cell RNA spiked in.

Here the CDR3 reads CASSYTSRDTQYF. The CDR3 DNA reads TGTGCCAGCAGTTACACCTCGAGAGATACGCAGTATTTT. This sequence joins TRBV6-5 and TRBJ2-3; D gene ambiguous. The CDR3 covers 13 residues. V was shortened by 2 bases and J by 5 bases, with 8 bases between the two germline ends. CDR1 is MNHEY and CDR2 is SVGAGI in the germline V gene.